A single sample gave rise to the 21 T cell receptor beta chains below, sequenced in a study of shared clonotypes between healthy human individuals. Sequencing was performed with immunoSEQ multiplex PCR; in TCRdb, only in-frame clones are kept and a portion is missing. This sample carries around 500,000 clones, around 79% of them seen once, and the ten largest clones take 12%. The sequencing input was PBMCs. The receptors come from a woman between 35 and 50 years old in good health. Some clones in this sample may be carry-over from other donors' samples.

This rearrangement joins TRBV6-1 to TRBJ1-2; D perhaps matches TRBD1 (6 bases). This CDR3 has 19 amino acids. Trimming removed 2 bases from V and 4 bases from J, with 26 bases in between. Germline V gene sequence: CDR1 MNHNS, CDR2 SASEGT. The CDR3 DNA reads as TGTGCCAGCAGTGAATACCCCCGAATTCTCACAGGGAAAGGCTATGGCTACACCTTC. Its protein product is CASSEYPRILTGKGYGYTF.

With respect to this clone: A much larger clone lies one base from this, so it may be a read error. V gene TRBV28 combines with J gene TRBJ2-7, with a tentative D call TRBD2 (5 bases). Germline V gene data show CDR1 as MDHEN and CDR2 as SYDVKM. CDR3 size: 14 residues. V was clipped by 2 bases and J by 2 bases, with 10 bases between them. CDR3 nucleotides: TGTGCCAGCAGTTTAGAGGGCAGGACCTACGAGCAGTACTTC. It specifies CASSLEGRTYEQYF.

CDR3 loop: CASGRLTSGRAYGETQYF. CDR3 nucleotides: TGTGCTAGTGGTCGCCTGACTAGCGGGAGGGCCTATGGAGAGACCCAGTACTTC. The chain is built from TRBV12-5 and TRBJ2-5; 14 nucleotides agree with TRBD2. Germline CDR1 and CDR2: LGHNT and FRNRAP. V trimming: 5 bases; J trimming: 4 bases; junction bases outside the gene matches: 12. The CDR3 has 18 amino acids. The full variable domain, completed using reference TRBV12-5 and TRBJ2-5, is DARVTQTPRHKVTEMGQEVTMRCQPILGHNTVFWYRQTMMQGLELLAYFRNRAPLDDSGMPKDRFSAEMPDATLATLKIQPSEPRDSAVYFCASGRLTSGRAYGETQYFGPGTRLLVL.

The CDR3 DNA reads as TGTGCCAGCAGCGTAGATATAGCGGATAAGAACACTGAAGCTTTCTTT. It codes for CASSVDIADKNTEAFF. This chain connects TRBV9 to TRBJ1-1; D not resolved. The germline gives CDR1 SGDLS, CDR2 YYNGEE. V shed 0 bases and J shed 1 base, with 13 bases lying between them. The CDR3 is made up of 16 amino acids.

This clone was counted a few times. The V call is TRBV7-2, the J call TRBJ1-5; 8 bases align to TRBD1. The CDR3 runs to 15 residues. Germline lookup yields CDR1 SGHTA and CDR2 FQGNSA. V shed 5 bases, J shed 5 bases, and the junction held 8 bases outside the gene matches. CDR3 loop: CASSPSSTGDQPQHF. The CDR3, as DNA: TGTGCCAGCAGCCCTTCCTCGACAGGGGATCAGCCCCAGCATTTT.

This clone was counted many times. The chain couples TRBV27 to TRBJ2-7, with 7 bases fitting TRBD2. With 2 bases clipped from V and 0 bases from J, the junction kept 10 bases outside the gene matches. The CDR3 spans 17 residues. Germline V gene data show CDR1 as MNHEY and CDR2 as SMNVEV (reference sequence). For the CDR3, the DNA is TGTGCCAGCAGTTTACGTGGGGGGAGGGGCCTCTCCTACGAGCAGTACTTC. Amino acids: CASSLRGGRGLSYEQYF.

V is TRBV18 and J is TRBJ2-7; the match to TRBD1 covers 8 bases. Germline V gene lookup returns CDR1 KGHSH and CDR2 LQKENI. The CDR3 consists of 14 residues. After removal of 4 bases from V and 6 bases from J, the junction contained 8 bases not matched to a gene. This CDR3 is CASSQNQQGGEQYF. The CDR3 DNA reads TGTGCCAGCTCACAAAATCAACAGGGGGGCGAGCAGTACTTC. The variable domain in full, with the rest retrieved from reference TRBV18 and TRBJ2-7, is NAGVMQNPRHLVRRRGQEARLRCSPMKGHSHVYWYRQLPEEGLKFMVYLQKENIIDESGMPKERFSAEFPKEGPSILRIQQVVRGDSAAYFCASSQNQQGGEQYFGPGTRLTVT.

This clone appeared many times. This chain joins TRBV2 and TRBJ2-5; the D gene is possibly TRBD2 (5 bases). The germline V gene encodes CDR1 SNHLY and CDR2 FYNNEI. The CDR3 is 12 amino acids. With 4 bases removed from V and 5 bases from J, the gap between germline ends came to 8 bases. The CDR3 sequence is CASSGEIETQYF. In nucleotides, the CDR3 is TGTGCCAGCAGTGGGGAGATTGAGACCCAGTACTTC.

The chain recombines TRBV5-1 with TRBJ2-1; D gene unclear. The CDR3 is made up of 14 amino acids. The ends were cut back, 3 bases at V and 2 bases at J, with 9 bases in the middle. CDR1 and CDR2 (germline): SGHRS, YFSETQ. This chain's CDR3 is CASSSQSTYNEQFF. The CDR3 nucleotides are TGCGCCAGCAGCTCCCAGTCTACCTACAATGAGCAGTTCTTC.

This chain uses TRBV7-3 with TRBJ2-5, with D tentatively TRBD1 (5 bases). Judging by the DNA end, TRBJ2-7 fits better; the J call may be wrong. This CDR3 region has 14 residues. Germline V gene lookup returns CDR1 SGHTA and CDR2 FQGTGA. The CDR3: CASSPRAGSYEQYF. As DNA, the CDR3 is TGTGCCAGCAGCCCCCGGGCAGGGTCCTACGAGCAGTACTTC.

The V gene is TRBV18, the J gene TRBJ2-3, with TRBD1 identical over 7 bases. CDR1 is KGHSH, CDR2 LQKENI, per germline. Unmatched junction bases numbered 5, after V lost 2 bases and J lost 3 bases. The CDR3 runs to 15 residues. The CDR3: CASSPSLTGTDTQYF. The CDR3 nucleotides read TGTGCCAGCTCACCATCGTTGACAGGGACAGATACGCAGTATTTT.

This sequence joins TRBV18 and TRBJ2-2; TRBD2 agrees at 12 bases. CDR3 length: 17 residues. Germline CDR1 KGHSH, CDR2 LQKENI. V lost 2 bases to trimming and J lost 2 bases; unmatched junction nucleotides: 3. This CDR3 is CASSPSSGRANTGELFF. The CDR3 region has the DNA TGTGCCAGCTCACCATCTAGCGGGAGGGCCAACACCGGGGAGCTGTTTTTT.

The rearrangement links TRBV30 to TRBJ2-1, with 8 bases that match TRBD1. V gave up 4 bases and J gave up 2 bases; unmatched junction bases: 1. This CDR3 is 13 amino acids long. CDR1 is GTSNPN and CDR2 is SVGIG in the germline V gene (reference sequence). The CDR3 sequence is CAWTGGAYNEQFF. CDR3 in DNA: TGTGCCTGGACAGGGGGCGCCTACAATGAGCAGTTCTTC. Variable domain in full (rest from reference TRBV30 and TRBJ2-1): SQTIHQWPATLVQPVGSPLSLECTVEGTSNPNLYWYRQAAGRGLQLLFYSVGIGQISSEVPQNLSASRPQDRQFILSSKKLLLSDSGFYLCAWTGGAYNEQFFGPGTRLTVL.

V is TRBV5-1 and J is TRBJ1-2; possible D gene TRBD1, 6 bases. The CDR3 extends over 14 amino acids. CDR1 and CDR2 from the germline V gene are SGHRS and YFSETQ. V was pared by 4 bases and J by 0 bases, with 10 bases between. The CDR3, as DNA: TGCGCCAGCAGCCCCGAGGGGGCTAACTATGGCTACACCTTC. Translation: CASSPEGANYGYTF.

The chain uses TRBV5-8 and TRBJ2-7, with TRBD1 matching over 9 bases. The CDR3 is 13 amino acids. The germline CDR1 and CDR2 sequences are SGHTS and YDEGEE. Trimming took 4 bases from V and 9 from J; bases not matched to a gene: 8. The CDR3 DNA is TGTGCCAGCAGCCCCCGGGACAGGGATTCGCAGTACTTC. Its protein product is CASSPRDRDSQYF. Full variable domain (remainder filled in from reference TRBV5-8 and TRBJ2-7): EAGVTQSPTHLIKTRGQQATLRCSPISGHTSVYWYQQALGLGLQFLLWYDEGEERNRGNFPPRFSGRQFPNYSSELNVNALELEDSALYLCASSPRDRDSQYFGPGTRLTVT.

The chain employs TRBV9 and TRBJ2-2, with 9 bases that match TRBD2. The germline CDR1 and CDR2 sequences are SGDLS and YYNGEE. Trimming at V came to 0 bases and at J to 7 bases, leaving 4 bases not matched to a gene. The CDR3 consists of 15 residues. CDR3 loop: CASSVVAGAGGELFF. In DNA, the CDR3 is TGTGCCAGCAGCGTAGTAGCGGGAGCGGGCGGGGAGCTGTTTTTT.

J is TRBJ1-2 and V is TRBV6-5, with D possibly matching TRBD1 (5 bases). Trimming removed 6 bases at V and 4 bases at J, with 15 bases between. The CDR3 sequence is 14 residues long. Germline values: CDR1 MNHEY, CDR2 SVGAGI. As DNA, the CDR3 is TGTGCCAGCAGGGTCGACAGAGATTTCTATGGCTACACCTTC. Translation: CASRVDRDFYGYTF.

J is TRBJ1-4 and V is TRBV2; no firm D call. V was trimmed by 6 bases and J by 0 bases, leaving 11 bases between them. Germline V gene data show CDR1 as SNHLY and CDR2 as FYNNEI. This CDR3 has 15 residues. CDR3 protein: CASSQGRATNEKLFF. The CDR3 DNA reads as TGTGCCAGCAGCCAAGGGCGTGCAACTAATGAAAAACTGTTTTTT. Based on the CDR3 plus reference TRBV2 and TRBJ1-4, the full variable domain is EPEVTQTPSHQVTQMGQEVILRCVPISNHLYFYWYRQILGQKVEFLVSFYNNEISEKSEIFDDQFSVERPDGSNFTLKIRSTKLEDSAMYFCASSQGRATNEKLFFGSGTQLSVL.

This rearrangement joins TRBV15 to TRBJ2-5; D possibly corresponds to TRBD1 (6 bases). Germline CDR1 LNHNV, CDR2 YYDKDF (reference sequence). The CDR3 loop spans 17 amino acids. Trimming shortened V by 3 bases and J by 2 bases, and 19 bases separated the two germline ends. The CDR3 region has the DNA TGTGCCACCAGCAGGCCCGGGGATCCAGGGGAACAAGAGACCCAGTACTTC. Protein sequence: CATSRPGDPGEQETQYF.

The chain uses TRBV5-4 and TRBJ2-7; D call uncertain. The V gene lost 1 base and the J gene lost 0 bases, with 8 bases spanning the gap. CDR1 SGHNT and CDR2 YYREEE come from the germline V gene (reference sequence). This CDR3 region has 14 residues. The chain's CDR3 is CASSLSGSSYEQYF. Written as DNA, the CDR3 is TGTGCCAGCAGCTTGAGTGGTAGCTCCTACGAGCAGTACTTC.

V is TRBV7-2 and J is TRBJ2-5; no definite D call. V shed 1 base and J shed 1 base, with 4 bases lying between them. The CDR3 spans 13 residues. Germline V lookup: CDR1 SGHTA, CDR2 FQGNSA. CDR3 bases: TGTGCCAGCAGCTTAGATTCCCAAGAGACCCAGTACTTC. This codes for CASSLDSQETQYF.